The clone carrying this TCR beta chain was picked up one time. This sample is part of a study of control samples from healthy donors and cancer patients. This CDR3 contains 13 residues. Looked up from germline, CDR1 is SGHTA and CDR2 is FQGTGA. V was clipped by 5 bases and J by 4 bases, with 9 bases between them. Method: immunoSEQ multiplex PCR; TCRdb's copy keeps in-frame clones and lacks some. Here the sample spans 90,000 to 110,000 clones, about 89% being singletons. The sample consisted of blood. V gene TRBV7-3 combines with J gene TRBJ1-3; D call uncertain. The TCR was taken from a woman aged 50 to 60 in good health. The CDR3 reads CASSRLPGNTIYF. The CDR3 DNA reads TGTGCCAGCAGCCGACTCCCGGGAAACACCATATATTTT.